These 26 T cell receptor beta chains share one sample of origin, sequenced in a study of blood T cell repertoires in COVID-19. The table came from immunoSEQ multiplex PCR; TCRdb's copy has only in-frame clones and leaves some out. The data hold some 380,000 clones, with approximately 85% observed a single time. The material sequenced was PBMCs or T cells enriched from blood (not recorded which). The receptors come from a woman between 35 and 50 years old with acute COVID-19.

CDR3 sequence (DNA): TGCAGCGTTGATCTCGCCAGGGGGTCCAAAGGAGGAGGCTACACCTTC. This sequence encodes CSVDLARGSKGGGYTF. The chain links TRBV29-1 to TRBJ1-2; 7 bases line up with TRBD1. CDR1 and CDR2 from the germline V gene are SQVTM and ANQGSEA. CDR3 length: 16 amino acids. V dropped 3 bases and J dropped 8; count of bases not matched to a gene: 18.

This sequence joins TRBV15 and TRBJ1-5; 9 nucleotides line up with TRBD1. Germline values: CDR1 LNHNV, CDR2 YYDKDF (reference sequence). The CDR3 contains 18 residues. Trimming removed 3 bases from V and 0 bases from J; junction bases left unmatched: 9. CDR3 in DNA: TGTGCCACCAGCAGTCCGGGACAGGGATTTCCTAGCAATCAGCCCCAGCATTTT. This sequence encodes CATSSPGQGFPSNQPQHF.

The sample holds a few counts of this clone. The CDR3 DNA sequence: TGTGCCAGCAGCTTAGCGCAGGCTGTACAGTATTTT. This codes for CASSLAQAVQYF. This chain links TRBV7-2 with TRBJ2-3, with D hard to call. The germline V and J ends were trimmed by 0 bases and 12 bases, with 10 bases remaining between them. Germline loops: CDR1 SGHTA, CDR2 FQGNSA. This CDR3 contains 12 residues.

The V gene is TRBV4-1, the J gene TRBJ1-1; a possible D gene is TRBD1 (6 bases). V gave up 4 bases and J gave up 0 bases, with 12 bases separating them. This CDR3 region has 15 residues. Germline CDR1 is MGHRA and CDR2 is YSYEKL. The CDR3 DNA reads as TGCGCCAGCAGCCGAGGACAGAGCATGAACACTGAAGCTTTCTTT. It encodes CASSRGQSMNTEAFF.

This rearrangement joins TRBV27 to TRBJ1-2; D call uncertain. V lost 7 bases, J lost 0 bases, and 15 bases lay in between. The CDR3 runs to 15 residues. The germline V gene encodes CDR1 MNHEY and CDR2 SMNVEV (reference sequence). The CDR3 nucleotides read TGTGCCAGCACGAGGGCGGGCGATACTAACTATGGCTACACCTTC. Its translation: CASTRAGDTNYGYTF.

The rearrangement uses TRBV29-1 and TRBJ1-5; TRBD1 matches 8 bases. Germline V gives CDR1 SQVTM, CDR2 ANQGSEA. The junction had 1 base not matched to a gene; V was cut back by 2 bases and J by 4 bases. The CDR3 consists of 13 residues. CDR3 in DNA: TGCAGCGTTGAAAGACAGGGGAATCAGCCCCAGCATTTT. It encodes CSVERQGNQPQHF.

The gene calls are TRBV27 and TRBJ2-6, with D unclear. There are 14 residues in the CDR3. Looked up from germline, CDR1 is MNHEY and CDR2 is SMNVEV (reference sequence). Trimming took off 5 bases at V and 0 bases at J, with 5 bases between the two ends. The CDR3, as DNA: TGTGCCAGCAGTCCGGGCTCTGGGGCCAACGTCCTGACTTTC. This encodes CASSPGSGANVLTF. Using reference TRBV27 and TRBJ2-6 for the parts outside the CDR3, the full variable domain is EAQVTQNPRYLITVTGKKLTVTCSQNMNHEYMSWYRQDPGLGLRQIYYSMNVEVTDKGDVPEGYKVSRKEKRNFPLILESPSPNQTSLYFCASSPGSGANVLTFGAGSRLTVL.

CDR3 nucleotides: TGTGCCAGCAGTCCGACGACCCCGCAGGGTTCACCCCTCCACTTT. Translation gives CASSPTTPQGSPLHF. The genes are TRBV27 and TRBJ1-6, with D possibly matching TRBD1 (5 bases). CDR1 MNHEY and CDR2 SMNVEV come from the germline V gene (reference sequence). Trimming removed 5 bases at V and 9 bases at J, with 17 bases between. There are 15 residues in the CDR3.

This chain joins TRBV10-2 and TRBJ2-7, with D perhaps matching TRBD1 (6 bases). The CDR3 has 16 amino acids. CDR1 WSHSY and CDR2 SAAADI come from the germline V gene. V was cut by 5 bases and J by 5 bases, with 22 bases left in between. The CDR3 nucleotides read TGCGCCAGCAGTCCTAAGAAGGACAGACACCACCACGAGCAGTACTTC. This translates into CASSPKKDRHHHEQYF.

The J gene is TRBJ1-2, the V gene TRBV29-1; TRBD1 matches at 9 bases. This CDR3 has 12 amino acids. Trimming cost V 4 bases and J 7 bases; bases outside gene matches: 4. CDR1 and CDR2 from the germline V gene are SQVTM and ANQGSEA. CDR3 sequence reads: CSVGQGGAGYTF. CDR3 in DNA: TGCAGCGTTGGACAGGGGGGTGCTGGCTACACCTTC.

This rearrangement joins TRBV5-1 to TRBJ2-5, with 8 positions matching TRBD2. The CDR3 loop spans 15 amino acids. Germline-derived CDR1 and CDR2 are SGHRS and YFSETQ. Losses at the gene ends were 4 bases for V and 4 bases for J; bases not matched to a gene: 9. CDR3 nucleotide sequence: TGCGCCAGCAGCCCCGGGAGGACTAGCCGAGAGACCCAGTACTTC. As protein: CASSPGRTSRETQYF.

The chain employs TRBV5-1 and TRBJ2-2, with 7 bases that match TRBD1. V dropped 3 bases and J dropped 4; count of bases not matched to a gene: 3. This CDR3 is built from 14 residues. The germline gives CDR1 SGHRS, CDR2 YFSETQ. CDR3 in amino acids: CASSSTGFTGELFF. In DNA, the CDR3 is TGCGCCAGCAGCTCGACAGGGTTCACCGGGGAGCTGTTTTTT.

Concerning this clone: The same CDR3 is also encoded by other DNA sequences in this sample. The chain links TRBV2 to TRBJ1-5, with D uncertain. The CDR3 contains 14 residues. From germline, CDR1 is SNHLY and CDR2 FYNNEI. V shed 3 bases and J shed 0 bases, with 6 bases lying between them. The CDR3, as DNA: TGTGCCAGCAGTGACAGAAATAGCAATCAGCCCCAGCATTTT. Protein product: CASSDRNSNQPQHF. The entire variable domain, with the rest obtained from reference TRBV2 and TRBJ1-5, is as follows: EPEVTQTPSHQVTQMGQEVILRCVPISNHLYFYWYRQILGQKVEFLVSFYNNEISEKSEIFDDQFSVERPDGSNFTLKIRSTKLEDSAMYFCASSDRNSNQPQHFGDGTRLSIL.

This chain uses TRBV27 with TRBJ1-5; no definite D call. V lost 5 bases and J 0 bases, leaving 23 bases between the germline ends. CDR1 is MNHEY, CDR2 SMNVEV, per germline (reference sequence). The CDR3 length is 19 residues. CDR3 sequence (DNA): TGTGCCAGCAGTCTAAGACCGATTGGAAGGAGCGTTAGCAATCAGCCCCAGCATTTT. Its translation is CASSLRPIGRSVSNQPQHF.

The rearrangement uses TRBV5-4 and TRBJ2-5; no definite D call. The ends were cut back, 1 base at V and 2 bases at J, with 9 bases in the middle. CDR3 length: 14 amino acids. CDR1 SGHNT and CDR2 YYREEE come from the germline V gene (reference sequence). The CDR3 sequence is CASSLQTLQETQYF. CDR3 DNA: TGTGCCAGCAGCTTGCAGACTCTACAAGAGACCCAGTACTTC.

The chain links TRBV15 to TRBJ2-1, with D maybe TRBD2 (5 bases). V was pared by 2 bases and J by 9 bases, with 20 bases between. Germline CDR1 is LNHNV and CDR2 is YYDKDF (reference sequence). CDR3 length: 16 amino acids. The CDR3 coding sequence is TGTGCCACCAGCAGAAGTCTCGACAACCGGGGTCGTGAGCAGTTCTTC. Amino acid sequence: CATSRSLDNRGREQFF.

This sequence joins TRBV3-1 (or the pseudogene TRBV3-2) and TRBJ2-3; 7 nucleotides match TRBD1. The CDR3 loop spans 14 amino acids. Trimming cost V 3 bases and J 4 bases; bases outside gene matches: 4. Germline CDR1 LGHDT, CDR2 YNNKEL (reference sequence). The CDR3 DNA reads TGTGCCAGCAGCCATCTTGGGACAGCAGATACGCAGTATTTT. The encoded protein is CASSHLGTADTQYF.

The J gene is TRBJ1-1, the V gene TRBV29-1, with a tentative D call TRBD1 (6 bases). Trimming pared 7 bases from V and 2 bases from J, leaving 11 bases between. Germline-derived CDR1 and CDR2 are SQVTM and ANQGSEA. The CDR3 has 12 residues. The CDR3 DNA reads TGCAGCGCGGAGGACAGAAACACTGAAGCTTTCTTT. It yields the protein CSAEDRNTEAFF.

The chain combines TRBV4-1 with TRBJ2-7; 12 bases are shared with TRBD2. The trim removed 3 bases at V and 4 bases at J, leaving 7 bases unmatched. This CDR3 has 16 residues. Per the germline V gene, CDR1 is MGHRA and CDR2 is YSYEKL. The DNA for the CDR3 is TGCGCCAGCAGCCACCTGATGGGGACTAGCGGGTACGAGCAGTACTTC. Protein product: CASSHLMGTSGYEQYF.

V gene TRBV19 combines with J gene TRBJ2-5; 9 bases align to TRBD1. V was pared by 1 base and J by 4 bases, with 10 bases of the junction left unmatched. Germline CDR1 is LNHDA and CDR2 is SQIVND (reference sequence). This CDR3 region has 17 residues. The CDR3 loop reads CASSIGQNRGQRETQYF. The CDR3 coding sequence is TGTGCCAGTAGTATAGGACAGAACAGGGGGCAACGAGAGACCCAGTACTTC.

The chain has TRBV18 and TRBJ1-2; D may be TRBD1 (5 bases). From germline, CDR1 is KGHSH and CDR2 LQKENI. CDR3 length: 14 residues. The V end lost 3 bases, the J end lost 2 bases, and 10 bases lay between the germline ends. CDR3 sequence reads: CASSPPRENYGYTF. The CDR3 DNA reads TGTGCCAGCTCACCTCCCAGGGAAAACTATGGCTACACCTTC. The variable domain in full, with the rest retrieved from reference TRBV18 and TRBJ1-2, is NAGVMQNPRHLVRRRGQEARLRCSPMKGHSHVYWYRQLPEEGLKFMVYLQKENIIDESGMPKERFSAEFPKEGPSILRIQQVVRGDSAAYFCASSPPRENYGYTFGSGTRLTVV.

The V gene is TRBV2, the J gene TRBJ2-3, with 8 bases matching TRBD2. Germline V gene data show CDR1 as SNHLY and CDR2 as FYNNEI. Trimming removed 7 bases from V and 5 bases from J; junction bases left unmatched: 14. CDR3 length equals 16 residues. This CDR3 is CASTPLGGGHQDTQYF. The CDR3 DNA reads TGTGCCAGCACCCCCCTAGGCGGGGGGCATCAAGATACGCAGTATTTT.

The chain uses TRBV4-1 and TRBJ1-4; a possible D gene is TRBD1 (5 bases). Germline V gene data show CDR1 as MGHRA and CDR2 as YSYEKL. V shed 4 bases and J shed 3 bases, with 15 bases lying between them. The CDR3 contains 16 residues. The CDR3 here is CASSLQQAGSNEKLFF. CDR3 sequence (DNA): TGCGCCAGCAGCCTCCAACAGGCCGGGTCTAATGAAAAACTGTTTTTT.

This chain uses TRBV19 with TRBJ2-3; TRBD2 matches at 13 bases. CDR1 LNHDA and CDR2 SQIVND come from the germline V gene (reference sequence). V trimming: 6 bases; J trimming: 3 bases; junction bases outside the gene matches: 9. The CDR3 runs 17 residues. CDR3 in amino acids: CASRRAGTSGETDTQYF. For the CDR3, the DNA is TGTGCCAGTAGGCGGGCCGGGACTAGCGGGGAAACAGATACGCAGTATTTT.

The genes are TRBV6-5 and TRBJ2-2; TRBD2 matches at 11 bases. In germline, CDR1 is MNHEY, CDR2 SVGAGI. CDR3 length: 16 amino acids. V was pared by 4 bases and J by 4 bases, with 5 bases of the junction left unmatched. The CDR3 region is CASSFLAGGLTGELFF. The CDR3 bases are TGTGCCAGCAGTTTTCTAGCGGGGGGCCTCACCGGGGAGCTGTTTTTT.

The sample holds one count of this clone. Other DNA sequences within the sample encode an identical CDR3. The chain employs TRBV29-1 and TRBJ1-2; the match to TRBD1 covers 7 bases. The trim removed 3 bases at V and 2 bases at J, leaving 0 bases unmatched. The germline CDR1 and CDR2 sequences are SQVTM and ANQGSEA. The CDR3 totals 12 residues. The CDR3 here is CSVDRGNYGYTF. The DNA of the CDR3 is TGCAGCGTTGACAGGGGGAACTATGGCTACACCTTC.